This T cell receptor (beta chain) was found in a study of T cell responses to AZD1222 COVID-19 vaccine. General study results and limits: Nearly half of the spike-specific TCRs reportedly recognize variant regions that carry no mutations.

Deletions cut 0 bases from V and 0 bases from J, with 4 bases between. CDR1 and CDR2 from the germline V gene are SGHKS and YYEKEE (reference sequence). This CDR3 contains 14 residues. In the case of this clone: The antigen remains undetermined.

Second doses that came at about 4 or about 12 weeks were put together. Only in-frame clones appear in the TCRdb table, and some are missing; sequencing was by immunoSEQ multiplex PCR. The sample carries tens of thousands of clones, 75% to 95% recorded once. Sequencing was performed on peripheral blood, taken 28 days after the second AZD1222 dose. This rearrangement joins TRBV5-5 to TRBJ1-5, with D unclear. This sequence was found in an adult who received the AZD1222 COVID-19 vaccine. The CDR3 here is CASSLDLSNQPQHF. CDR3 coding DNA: TGTGCCAGCAGCTTGGACCTTAGCAATCAGCCCCAGCATTTT.